This TCR beta chain was recovered during a study of T cells in Graves' hyperthyroidism and ophthalmopathy. Overall study context: Blood from the periphery was taken at initial diagnosis, before any treatment.

This clonotype was detected ten times or more. No antigen is known for it. Study observations and caveats: Using 13 V-J features, a model discriminated ophthalmopathy from stable hyperthyroidism.

Investigators excluded patients with uncontrolled infection, other autoimmune disease, pregnancy or lactation. Based on clinical symptoms, serum thyroxine and TRAb, thyroid ultrasound and orbital computed tomography, diagnoses were reached. The CDR3 length is 14 residues. V lost 3 bases to trimming and J lost 4 bases; unmatched junction nucleotides: 3. Germline-derived CDR1 and CDR2 are SGHTA and FQGNSA. Using RNA transcripts as the source, TCR beta CDR3 regions were amplified. With the HTBI primer set, the TCR CDR3 went through a first round of RT-PCR. From the multiplex PCR reads, TCRdb called clonotypes with MiXCR, one entry per CDR3 protein. The table shows hundreds of thousands of distinct CDR3 sequences, with 30% to 40% occurring only once.

The sequencing sample was made of blood. This TCR derives from a woman aged 40-49 years with Graves' hyperthyroidism. The V and J genes are TRBV7-2 and TRBJ1-5, with 7 bases lining up with TRBD1. The CDR3 protein is CASSFGQANQPQHF. The CDR3 region has the DNA TGTGCCAGCAGCTTCGGACAGGCAAATCAGCCCCAGCATTTT. The variable domain in full, with the rest retrieved from reference TRBV7-2 and TRBJ1-5, is GAGVSQSPSNKVTEKGKDVELRCDPISGHTALYWYRQSLGQGLEFLIYFQGNSAPDKSGLPSDRFSAERTGGSVSTLTIQRTQQEDSAVYLCASSFGQANQPQHFGDGTRLSIL.